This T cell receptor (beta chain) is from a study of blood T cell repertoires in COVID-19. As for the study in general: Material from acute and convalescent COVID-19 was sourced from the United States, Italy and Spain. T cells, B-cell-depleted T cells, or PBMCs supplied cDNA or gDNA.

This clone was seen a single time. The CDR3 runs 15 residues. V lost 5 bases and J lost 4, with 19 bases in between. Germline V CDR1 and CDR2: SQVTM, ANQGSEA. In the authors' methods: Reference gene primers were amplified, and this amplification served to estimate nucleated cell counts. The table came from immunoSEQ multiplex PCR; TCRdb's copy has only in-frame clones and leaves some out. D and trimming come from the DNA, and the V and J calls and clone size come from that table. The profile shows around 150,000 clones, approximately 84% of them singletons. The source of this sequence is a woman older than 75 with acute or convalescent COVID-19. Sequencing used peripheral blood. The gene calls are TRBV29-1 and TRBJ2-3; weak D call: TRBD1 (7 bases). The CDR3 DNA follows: TGCAGCGTTCATCCCCAGGGGGGTATCTCAGATACGCAGTATTTT. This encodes CSVHPQGGISDTQYF.